This T cell receptor beta chain was identified during a study of T-cell reconstitution after alpha-beta-depleted transplantation in children. This CDR3 has 15 amino acids. V lost 3 bases to trimming and J lost 7 bases; unmatched junction nucleotides: 6. The germline V gene encodes CDR1 SGDLS and CDR2 YYNGEE. Unique molecular identifiers were incorporated into the prepared TCRbeta library. TCRdb called the PCR reads again in MiXCR, with one record for every CDR3 protein. The sample lists 150,000 to 250,000 distinct CDR3 sequences; approximately 15% were seen once. This clonotype was counted many times.

The starting material was PBMCs from the stem cell graft donor, obtained from the stem cell graft. This chain connects TRBV9 to TRBJ2-2; 10 bases match TRBD2. The origin of this receptor is a human donor who donated a stem cell graft to a child with acute lymphoblastic leukemia. CDR3 amino acids: CASSAGTSVSGELFF. CDR3 in DNA: TGTGCCAGCAGCGCCGGGACTAGCGTAAGCGGGGAGCTGTTTTTT.